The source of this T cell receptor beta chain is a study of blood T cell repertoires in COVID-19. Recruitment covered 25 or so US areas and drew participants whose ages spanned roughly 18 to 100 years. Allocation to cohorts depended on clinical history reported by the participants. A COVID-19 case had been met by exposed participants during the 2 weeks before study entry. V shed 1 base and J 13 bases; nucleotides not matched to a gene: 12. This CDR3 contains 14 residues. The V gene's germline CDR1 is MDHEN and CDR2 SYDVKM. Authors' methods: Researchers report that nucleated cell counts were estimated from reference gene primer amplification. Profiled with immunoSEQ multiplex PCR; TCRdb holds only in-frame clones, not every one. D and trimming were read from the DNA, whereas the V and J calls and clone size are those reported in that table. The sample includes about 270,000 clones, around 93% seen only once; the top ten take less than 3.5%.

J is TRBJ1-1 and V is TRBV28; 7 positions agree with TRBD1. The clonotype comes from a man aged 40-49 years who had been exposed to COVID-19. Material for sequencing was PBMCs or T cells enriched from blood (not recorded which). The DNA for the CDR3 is TGTGCCAGCAGTTTATCGGACAGGATGATGGAGAGTTTCTTT. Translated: CASSLSDRMMESFF.